Included here is one T cell receptor beta chain sequence, with context. Its target is not known. This sample was taken from a study of CD8+CD57+ T cells in acquired aplastic anemia. Study-level information: The study obtained an average of about 3.4 ug of DNA from sorted CD4+ and CD8+ cells. In CD4+ cells, healthy donors produced an average of roughly 11 million reads. General study points: Common to patients and controls were twenty-nine CD8+ CDR3 sequences.

Genomic DNA served as template for TCR beta VDJ and CDR3 profiling. TCRdb ran MiXCR on the reads and lists one entry per CDR3 protein. The sample records over 45,000 distinct CDR3 sequences, approximately 72% being singletons. This CDR3 has 16 residues. J lost 1 base, V lost 3 bases, and 6 bases had no gene match. The germline V gene has CDR1 LNHNV and CDR2 YYDKDF (reference sequence). The rearrangement uses TRBV15 and TRBJ2-5, with 9 nucleotides matching TRBD2. This TCR derives from a human donor in good health, serving as a control. Sequencing was done on a sample of sorted CD4+, CD8+, or CD8+CD57+ T cells (not recorded which) from PBMCs. The chain's CDR3 is CATSSVIAGVQETQYF. Here the CDR3 DNA reads TGTGCCACCAGCAGTGTAATAGCGGGGGTCCAAGAGACCCAGTACTTC.